This T cell receptor beta chain is from a study of OX40 agonist ivuxolimab in advanced cancers. Study information: Ivuxolimab, which is an agonistic anti-OX40 (CD134) antibody, was administered to the patients. Patients undergoing dose escalation presented with hepatocellular carcinoma, melanoma, renal cell or head and neck cancer.

Collection of blood occurred at baseline, at cycle 4 day 1, and at cycle 7 day 1. CDR3 size: 14 residues. Germline V gives CDR1 SGHAT, CDR2 FQNNGV. V lost 3 bases and J lost 9; bases outside the gene matches: 4. The count of this clone is one. The assay was immunoSEQ multiplex PCR, and TCRdb's table has in-frame clones only and misses some. The repertoire holds 15,000 to 20,000 clones, with approximately 83% as singletons. The sequence derives from an adult with an advanced solid tumor such as melanoma, head and neck, liver or kidney cancer. Sample: CD4+ or CD8+ T cells sorted from blood, taken in a trial of the OX40 agonist ivuxolimab. J is TRBJ2-1 and V is TRBV11-2; 11 nucleotides line up with TRBD1. DNA for the CDR3: TGTGCCAGCAGCTTGGGACAGGGGGGGTTTGAGCAGTTCTTC. Residues: CASSLGQGGFEQFF.